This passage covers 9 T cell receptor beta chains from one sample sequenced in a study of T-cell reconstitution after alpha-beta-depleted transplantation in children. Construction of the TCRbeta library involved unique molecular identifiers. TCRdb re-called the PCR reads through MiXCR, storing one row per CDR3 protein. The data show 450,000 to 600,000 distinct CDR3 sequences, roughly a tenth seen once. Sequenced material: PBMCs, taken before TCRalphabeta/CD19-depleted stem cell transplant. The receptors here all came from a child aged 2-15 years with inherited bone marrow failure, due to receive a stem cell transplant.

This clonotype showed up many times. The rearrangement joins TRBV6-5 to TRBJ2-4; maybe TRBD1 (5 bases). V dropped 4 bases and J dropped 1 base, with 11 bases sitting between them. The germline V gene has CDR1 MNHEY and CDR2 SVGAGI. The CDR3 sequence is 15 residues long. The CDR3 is CASSLSGWAKNIQYF. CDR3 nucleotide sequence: TGTGCCAGCAGTTTATCAGGGTGGGCCAAAAACATTCAGTACTTC.

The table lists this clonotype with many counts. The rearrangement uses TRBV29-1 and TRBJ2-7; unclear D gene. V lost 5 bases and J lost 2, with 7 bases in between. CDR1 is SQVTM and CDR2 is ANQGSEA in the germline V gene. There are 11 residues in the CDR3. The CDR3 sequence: CSVLRAYEQYF. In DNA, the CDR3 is TGCAGCGTTCTTAGGGCCTACGAGCAGTACTTC.

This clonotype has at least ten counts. CDR3 protein: CASSSAKGLAGDRNIQYF. CDR3 nucleotide sequence: TGTGCCAGCAGCTCCGCTAAAGGACTAGCGGGAGATCGGAACATTCAGTACTTC. The gene calls are TRBV11-1 and TRBJ2-4, with TRBD2 matching over 13 bases. The ends lost 4 bases at V and 7 bases at J; junction bases unmatched: 13. From germline, CDR1 is SGHAT and CDR2 FQDESV (reference sequence). The CDR3 sequence is 18 residues long.

CDR3 bases: TGTGCCAGTAGTATAGGGAGCGGGGGGACCTACGAGCAGTACTTC. It is translated as CASSIGSGGTYEQYF. The chain has TRBV19 and TRBJ2-7, with TRBD2 matching over 9 bases. Per germline, CDR1 LNHDA and CDR2 SQIVND (reference sequence). The CDR3 is made up of 15 amino acids. V trimming: 1 base; J trimming: 2 bases; junction bases outside the gene matches: 3.

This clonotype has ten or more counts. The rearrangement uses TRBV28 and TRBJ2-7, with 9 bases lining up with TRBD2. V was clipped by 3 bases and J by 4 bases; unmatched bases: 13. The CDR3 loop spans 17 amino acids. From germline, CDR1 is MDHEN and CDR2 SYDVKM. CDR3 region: CASSFLRGLARSYEQYF. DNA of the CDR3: TGTGCCAGCAGTTTCCTCCGGGGACTAGCCCGCTCTTACGAGCAGTACTTC.

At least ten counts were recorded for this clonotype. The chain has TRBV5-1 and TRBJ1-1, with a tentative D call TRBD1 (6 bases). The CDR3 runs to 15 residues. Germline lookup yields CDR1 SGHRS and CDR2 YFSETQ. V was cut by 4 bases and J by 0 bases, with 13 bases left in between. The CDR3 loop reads CASSDQDSLNTEAFF. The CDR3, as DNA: TGCGCCAGCAGCGACCAGGACAGCTTGAACACTGAAGCTTTCTTT.

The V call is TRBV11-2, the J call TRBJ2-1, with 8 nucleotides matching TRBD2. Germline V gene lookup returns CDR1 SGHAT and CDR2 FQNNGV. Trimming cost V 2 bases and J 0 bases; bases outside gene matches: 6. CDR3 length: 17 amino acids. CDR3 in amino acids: CASSLLLLADSYNEQFF. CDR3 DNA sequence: TGTGCCAGCAGCTTACTCCTACTAGCGGACTCCTACAATGAGCAGTTCTTC.

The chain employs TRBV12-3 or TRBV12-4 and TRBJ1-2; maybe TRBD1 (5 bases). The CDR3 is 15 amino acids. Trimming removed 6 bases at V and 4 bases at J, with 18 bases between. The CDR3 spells CASRQGTRDLYGYTF. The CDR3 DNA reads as TGTGCCAGCAGACAAGGGACCAGGGATCTCTATGGCTACACCTTC.

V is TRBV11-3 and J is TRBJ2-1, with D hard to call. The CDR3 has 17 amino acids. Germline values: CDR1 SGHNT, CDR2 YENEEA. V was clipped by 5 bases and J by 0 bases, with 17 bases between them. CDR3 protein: CASSPSSTAHSYNEQFF. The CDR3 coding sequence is TGTGCCAGCAGCCCTTCATCCACAGCCCACTCCTACAATGAGCAGTTCTTC.